Listed below are T cell receptor beta chains from one sample, sequenced in a study of shared clonotypes between healthy human individuals. Profiling relied on immunoSEQ multiplex PCR, and the TCRdb table lists in-frame clones only, not all of them. The table records more than 550,000 clones, about 91% of them present only once. Material: naive CD8+ T cells sorted from blood. These receptors all come from a man younger than 40 in good health. The CDR3 runs from the conserved cysteine through the conserved F or W. The D gene is left open where the match is weak. Only some rows state a clone size, as once, few, many or a class for expanded clones.

D	J	V	size	DNA	CDR3
TRBD2	TRBJ2-1	TRBV10-1	-	TGCGCCAGCCCCGGGGGGGCCCCTCGCAATGAGCAGTTCTTC	CASPGGAPRNEQFF
-	TRBJ1-5	TRBV27	-	TGTGCCAGCAGACTATATATGGGTAATCAGCCCCAGCATTTT	CASRLYMGNQPQHF
-	TRBJ1-1	TRBV5-1	-	TGCGCCAGCAGCTACCAACAGGGTACGGGGCACACTGAAGCTTTCTTT	CASSYQQGTGHTEAFF
TRBD1	TRBJ1-5	TRBV5-1	-	TGCGCCAGCAGCTTGGGAGGGACAGGGGGTCAGCCCCAGCATTTT	CASSLGGTGGQPQHF
-	TRBJ2-5	TRBV5-4	-	TGTGCCAGCAGCTTGGATGCGGAAGAAGAGACCCAGTACTTC	CASSLDAEEETQYF
-	TRBJ1-2	TRBV25-1	-	TGTGCCAGCAGTGAACCCGACGGATACTATGGCTACACCTTC	CASSEPDGYYGYTF
-	TRBJ2-2	TRBV11-3	-	TGTGCCAGCAGCTTAGAAGGGGATCACCCCGGGGAGCTGTTTTTT	CASSLEGDHPGELFF
-	TRBJ2-3	TRBV27	-	TGTGCCAGCAGTTTATCTATTGTGGGGGTTGGAGATACGCAGTATTTT	CASSLSIVGVGDTQYF
TRBD1	TRBJ1-1	TRBV4-2	-	TGTGCCAGCAGCTTAGGGGGCGGAGGCACTGAAGCTTTCTTT	CASSLGGGGTEAFF
-	TRBJ2-7	TRBV7-2	-	TGTGCCAGCAGCTTAAATAGGGTTCGCGAGCAGTACTTC	CASSLNRVREQYF
-	TRBJ2-5	TRBV5-1	few	TGCGCCAGCAGCTGGGTTTGGGGGGCGGAGACCCAGTACTTC	CASSWVWGAETQYF
TRBD2	TRBJ2-1	TRBV19	-	TGTGCCAGTAGTATCGGGGAGGGCTACAATGAGCAGTTCTTC	CASSIGEGYNEQFF
TRBD1	TRBJ2-1	TRBV7-2	-	TGTGCCAGCAGCTTTACAGGGGGGAATGAGCAGTTCTTC	CASSFTGGNEQFF
-	TRBJ2-2	TRBV19	-	TGTGCCAGTAGTATTGACACCGGGGAGCTGTTTTTT	CASSIDTGELFF
-	TRBJ2-1	TRBV27	-	TGTGCCAGCAGTCCCGACCCAATCTACAATGAGCAGTTCTTC	CASSPDPIYNEQFF
-	TRBJ2-5	TRBV27	-	TGTGCCAGCAGTTTTTTGGGAGGAGAGACCCAGTACTTC	CASSFLGGETQYF
-	TRBJ2-2	TRBV5-5	-	TGTGCCAGCAGCCTGTACACCGGGGAGCTGTTTTTT	CASSLYTGELFF
TRBD2	TRBJ2-7	TRBV4-1	-	TGCGCCAGCAGCCCGACCGGGGGGTTCAGCAAGTTCTACGAGCAGTACTTC	CASSPTGGFSKFYEQYF
TRBD2	TRBJ2-7	TRBV13	-	TGTGCCAGCAGCTTAGGGGCGGGAGGCTCCTACGAGCAGTACTTC	CASSLGAGGSYEQYF
-	TRBJ2-3	TRBV6-6	-	TGTGCCAGCAGTTACTCCGGGCTTCAGGGATTAGATACGCAGTATTTT	CASSYSGLQGLDTQYF
-	TRBJ1-3	TRBV25-1	-	TGTGCCAGCAGTGATCAATCGGGGGTTACCATATATTTT	CASSDQSGVTIYF
TRBD1	TRBJ2-5	TRBV11-3	-	TGTGCCAGCAGCCACACAGGGGGGCAAGAGACCCAGTACTTC	CASSHTGGQETQYF
-	TRBJ1-3	TRBV28	-	TGTGCCACCGGATCAGGGATTGGGTGGACCATATATTTT	CATGSGIGWTIYF
-	TRBJ2-7	TRBV28	few	TGTGCCACCCAAGTGGTGGACAGAGCCTACGAGCAGTACTTC	CATQVVDRAYEQYF
-	TRBJ2-7	TRBV5-6	-	TGTGCCAGCAGCTTGGCCGGACGGCCCTACGAGCAGTACTTC	CASSLAGRPYEQYF
-	TRBJ2-7	TRBV29-1	once	TGCAGCGTTGTATTAGGACAATCGGGCGAGCAGTACTTC	CSVVLGQSGEQYF
-	TRBJ1-1	TRBV28	-	TGTGCCAGCAAGGGTTTACAGGGTATTAGCGCTGAAGCTTTCTTT	CASKGLQGISAEAFF
-	TRBJ2-3	TRBV27	-	TGTGCCAGCAACCGGGGTATGGACACAGATACGCAGTATTTT	CASNRGMDTDTQYF
-	TRBJ1-2	TRBV2	-	TGTGCCAGCAGTGAAGCCCTGGCGGGCTACACCTTC	CASSEALAGYTF
TRBD2	TRBJ2-1	TRBV27	-	TGTGCCAGCAGTCCCGGGACTAGCGGGAGCAATGAGCAGTTCTTC	CASSPGTSGSNEQFF
-	TRBJ2-2	TRBV15	-	TGTGCCACAACAGGGGGGGGCACCGGGGAGCTGTTTTTT	CATTGGGTGELFF
TRBD1	TRBJ2-1	TRBV10-3	-	TGTGCCATCAGTTTACAGGGGGCCAATGAGCAGTTCTTC	CAISLQGANEQFF
TRBD2	TRBJ2-7	TRBV29-1	-	TGCAGCGTTAGACTAGCGGGTTCCCACGAGCAGTACTTC	CSVRLAGSHEQYF
-	TRBJ2-5	TRBV27	-	TGTGCCAGCAGTCCCATGAGGGGAAGCGAGACCCAGTACTTC	CASSPMRGSETQYF
-	TRBJ1-1	TRBV6-5	-	TGTGCCAGCAGCTCACGGTTGGGCACTGAAGCTTTCTTT	CASSSRLGTEAFF
-	TRBJ2-7	TRBV10-3	-	TGTGCCATCAGTGAGGAGACAGAGAACCCCTACGAGCAGTACTTC	CAISEETENPYEQYF
-	TRBJ2-7	TRBV7-9	-	TGTGCCAGCAGCCCCACGCCCAACGAGCAGTACTTC	CASSPTPNEQYF
TRBD1	TRBJ1-1	TRBV7-7	-	TGTGCCAGCAGCCCTTACCCCCGGACAGGGAACACTGAAGCTTTCTTT	CASSPYPRTGNTEAFF
TRBD1	TRBJ2-7	TRBV10-1	-	TGCGCCAGCATTACTAGACAGGGGCCGGGGCACGAGCAGTACTTC	CASITRQGPGHEQYF
TRBD1	TRBJ2-3	TRBV5-1	-	TGCGCCAGCAGCCACAAACAGGGGGCAATAGATACGCAGTATTTT	CASSHKQGAIDTQYF
-	TRBJ2-1	TRBV4-1	once	TGCGCCAGCAGCCACGACTCCGCGTTGGGTAATGAGCAGTTCTTC	CASSHDSALGNEQFF
TRBD1	TRBJ1-5	TRBV7-9	once	TGTGCCAGCAGCTCGACAGGGAAAAGCAATCAGCCCCAGCATTTT	CASSSTGKSNQPQHF
TRBD2	TRBJ2-1	TRBV28	-	TGTGCCAGCAGTTTGCGGGCGGGAGGGCGCTTACCCTACAATGAGCAGTTCTTC	CASSLRAGGRLPYNEQFF
TRBD2	TRBJ2-5	TRBV11-2	-	TGTGCCAGCAGCGGACTAGCGGGAGGGCCGGAGACCCAGTACTTC	CASSGLAGGPETQYF
-	TRBJ2-7	TRBV15	-	TGTGCCACCAGCACCCTCCCCCGAGGGCTCAACTACGAGCAGTACTTC	CATSTLPRGLNYEQYF
TRBD2	TRBJ2-7	TRBV11-2	-	TGTGCCAGCAGCTTAGGACTAGCGGACTCCTACGAGCAGTACTTC	CASSLGLADSYEQYF
TRBD2	TRBJ2-7	TRBV4-1	once	TGCGCCAGCAGCCTTGGCTGGGAGGGCCGGTCCTACGAGCAGTACTTC	CASSLGWEGRSYEQYF
TRBD2	TRBJ2-7	TRBV5-1	-	TGCGCCAGCAGCGCGGACCTAGCGGGCCTAAGCGGCTACGAGCAGTACTTC	CASSADLAGLSGYEQYF